A selection of T cell receptor beta chains follows, all from one sample in a study of cytomegalovirus exposure and HLA in healthy donors. This table comes from immunoSEQ multiplex PCR, and its TCRdb copy is limited to in-frame clones, with some not included. Among over 110,000 clones listed, about four fifths were seen once. The sequencing input was PBMCs. The receptors come from a male donor in good health and CMV-seronegative. Each CDR3 is given with its conserved first and last residue. D genes are given only for firm matches. Part of the rows lack a size; the others show once, few, many or a class for expanded clones.

TRBD1	.	TRBV5-1	TRBJ2-3	14	CASHRDRETDTQYF	TGCGCCAGCCACCGGGACAGGGAAACAGATACGCAGTATTTT
.	once	TRBV11-2	TRBJ2-7	12	CASSYPPDEQYF	TGTGCCAGCAGCTACCCCCCGGACGAGCAGTACTTC
.	once	TRBV5-6	TRBJ2-7	14	CASSLGLGGDIEYF	TGTGCCAGCAGCTTAGGACTGGGAGGAGATATAGAGTACTTC
TRBD1	few	TRBV11-2	TRBJ2-7	15	CASSFAGTVSYEQYF	TGTGCCAGCAGCTTCGCCGGGACAGTATCCTACGAGCAGTACTTC
.	.	TRBV2	TRBJ2-1	15	CASSGLWNKGDEQFF	TGTGCCAGCAGTGGGTTATGGAATAAAGGGGATGAGCAGTTCTTC
TRBD1	.	TRBV18	TRBJ1-3	16	CASSPGTGITGNTIYF	TGTGCCAGCTCCCCCGGGACAGGGATAACTGGAAACACCATATATTTT
.	.	TRBV9	TRBJ2-7	15	CASSVDTGSVLEQYF	TGTGCCAGCAGCGTAGATACAGGGAGCGTTCTCGAGCAGTACTTC
.	.	TRBV10-3	TRBJ2-7	12	CAIRDSEDEQYF	TGTGCCATACGGGATTCAGAGGACGAGCAGTACTTC
.	.	TRBV19	TRBJ2-5	15	CASSYDGETQETQYF	TGTGCCAGTAGCTACGACGGGGAGACCCAAGAGACCCAGTACTTC
.	.	TRBV7-3	TRBJ2-3	12	CASSLIGHPQYF	TGTGCCAGCAGCTTAATTGGCCACCCGCAGTATTTT
.	.	TRBV4-3	TRBJ2-7	17	CASSQTWDSRATYEQYF	TGCGCCAGCAGCCAGACTTGGGACTCCCGGGCGACCTACGAGCAGTACTTC
.	.	TRBV18	TRBJ2-1	14	CASSPAGTYNEQFF	TGTGCCAGCTCACCGGCGGGGACCTACAATGAGCAGTTCTTC
TRBD1	.	TRBV4-1	TRBJ1-2	16	CASSHGTGGVNYGYTF	TGCGCCAGCAGCCATGGTACAGGGGGCGTTAACTATGGCTACACCTTC
TRBD1	.	TRBV28	TRBJ1-5	14	CASGQSQGYQPQHF	TGTGCCAGCGGGCAATCACAGGGGTATCAGCCCCAGCATTTT
TRBD2	once	TRBV4-1	TRBJ2-3	16	CASSQGSGRYTDTQYF	TGCGCCAGCAGCCAAGGAAGCGGGAGATACACAGATACGCAGTATTTT
.	once	TRBV5-1	TRBJ2-1	15	CASSLEGGPDNEQFF	TGCGCCAGCAGCTTGGAAGGGGGTCCGGACAATGAGCAGTTCTTC